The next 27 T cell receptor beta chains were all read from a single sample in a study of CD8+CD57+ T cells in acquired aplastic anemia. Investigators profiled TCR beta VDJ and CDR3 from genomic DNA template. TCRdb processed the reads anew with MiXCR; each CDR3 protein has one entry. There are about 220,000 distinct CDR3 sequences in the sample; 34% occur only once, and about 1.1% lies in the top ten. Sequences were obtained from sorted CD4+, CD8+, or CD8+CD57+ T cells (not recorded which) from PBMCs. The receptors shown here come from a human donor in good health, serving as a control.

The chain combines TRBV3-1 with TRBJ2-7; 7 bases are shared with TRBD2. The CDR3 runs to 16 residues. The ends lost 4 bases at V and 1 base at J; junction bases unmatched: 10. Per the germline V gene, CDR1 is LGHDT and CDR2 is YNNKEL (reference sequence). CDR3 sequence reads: CASSPRFSGSSYEQYF. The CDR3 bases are TGTGCCAGCAGCCCCCGTTTTAGCGGGTCATCCTACGAGCAGTACTTC.

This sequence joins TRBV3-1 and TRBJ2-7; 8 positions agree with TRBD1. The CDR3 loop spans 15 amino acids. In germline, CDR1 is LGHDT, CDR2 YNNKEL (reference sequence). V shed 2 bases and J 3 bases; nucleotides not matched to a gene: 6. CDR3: CASSQSRDRFYEQYF. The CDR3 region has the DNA TGTGCCAGCAGCCAAAGCCGGGACAGGTTCTACGAGCAGTACTTC.

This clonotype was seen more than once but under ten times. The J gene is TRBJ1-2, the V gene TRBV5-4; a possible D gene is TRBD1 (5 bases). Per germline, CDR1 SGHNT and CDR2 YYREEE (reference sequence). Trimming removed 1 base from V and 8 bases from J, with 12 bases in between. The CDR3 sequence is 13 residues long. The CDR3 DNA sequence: TGTGCCAGCAGCTTGTATCAGGGTTGGGGCTACACCTTC. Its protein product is CASSLYQGWGYTF.

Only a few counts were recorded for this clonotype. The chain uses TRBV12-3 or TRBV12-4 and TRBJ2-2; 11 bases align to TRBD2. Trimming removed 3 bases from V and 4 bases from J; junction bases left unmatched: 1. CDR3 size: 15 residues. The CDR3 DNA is TGTGCCAGCAGTTTCGGACTAGCGGGCACCGGGGAGCTGTTTTTT. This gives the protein CASSFGLAGTGELFF.

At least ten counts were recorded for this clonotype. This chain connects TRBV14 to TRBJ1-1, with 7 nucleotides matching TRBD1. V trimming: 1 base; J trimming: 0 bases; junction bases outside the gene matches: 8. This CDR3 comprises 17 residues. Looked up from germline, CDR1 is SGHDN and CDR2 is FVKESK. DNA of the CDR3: TGTGCCAGCAGCCAAGCACGAGGGGGCCTAATGAACACTGAAGCTTTCTTT. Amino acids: CASSQARGGLMNTEAFF.

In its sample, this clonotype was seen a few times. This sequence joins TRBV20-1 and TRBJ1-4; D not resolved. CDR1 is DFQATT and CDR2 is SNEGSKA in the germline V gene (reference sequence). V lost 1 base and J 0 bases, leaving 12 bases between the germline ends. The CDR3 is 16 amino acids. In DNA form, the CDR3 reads TGCAGTGCTAGAGGCAGGTCAAAGGCAACTAATGAAAAACTGTTTTTT. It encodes CSARGRSKATNEKLFF.

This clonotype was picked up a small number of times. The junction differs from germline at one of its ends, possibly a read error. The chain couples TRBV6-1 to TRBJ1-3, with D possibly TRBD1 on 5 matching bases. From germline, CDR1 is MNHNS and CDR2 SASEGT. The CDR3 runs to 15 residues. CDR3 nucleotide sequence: TGTGCCGGCAGTCGGGGACTCACCTCGGGAAACACCATATATTTT. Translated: CAGSRGLTSGNTIYF.

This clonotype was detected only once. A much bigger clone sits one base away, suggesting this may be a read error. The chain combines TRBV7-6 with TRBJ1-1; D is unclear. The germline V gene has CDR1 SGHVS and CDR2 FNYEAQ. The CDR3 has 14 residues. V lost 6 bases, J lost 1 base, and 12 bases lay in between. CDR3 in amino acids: CASRTLGANTEAFF. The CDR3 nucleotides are TGTGCCAGCAGGACCCTTGGCGCGAACACTGAAGCTTTCTTT. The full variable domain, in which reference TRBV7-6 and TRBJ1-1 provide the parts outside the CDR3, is GAGVSQSPRYKVTKRGQDVALRCDPISGHVSLYWYRQALGQGPEFLTYFNYEAQQDKSGLPNDRFSAERPEGSISTLTIQRTEQRDSAMYRCASRTLGANTEAFFGQGTRLTVV.

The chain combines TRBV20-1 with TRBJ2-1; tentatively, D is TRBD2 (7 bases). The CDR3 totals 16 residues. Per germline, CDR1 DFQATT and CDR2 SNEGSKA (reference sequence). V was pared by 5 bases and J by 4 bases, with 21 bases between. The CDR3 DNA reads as TGCAGTGCTTTGGGGGGGGGCCCTTCGCAATACAATGAGCAGTTCTTC. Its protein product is CSALGGGPSQYNEQFF.

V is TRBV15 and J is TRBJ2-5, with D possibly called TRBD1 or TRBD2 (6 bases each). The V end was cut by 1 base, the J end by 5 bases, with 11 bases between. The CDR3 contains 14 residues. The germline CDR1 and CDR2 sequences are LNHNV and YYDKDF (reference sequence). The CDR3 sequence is CATSRGRGAETQYF. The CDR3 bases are TGTGCCACCAGCAGAGGGAGGGGGGCGGAGACCCAGTACTTC.

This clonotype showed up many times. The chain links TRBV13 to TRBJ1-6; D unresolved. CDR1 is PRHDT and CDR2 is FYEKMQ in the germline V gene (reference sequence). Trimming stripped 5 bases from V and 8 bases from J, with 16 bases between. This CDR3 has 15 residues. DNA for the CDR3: TGTGCCAGCAGCCCCGGGTCTTTTGAAGATTCACCCCTCCACTTT. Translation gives CASSPGSFEDSPLHF. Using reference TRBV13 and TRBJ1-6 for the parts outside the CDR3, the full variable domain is AAGVIQSPRHLIKEKRETATLKCYPIPRHDTVYWYQQGPGQDPQFLISFYEKMQSDKGSIPDRFSAQQFSDYHSELNMSSLELGDSALYFCASSPGSFEDSPLHFGNGTRLTVT.

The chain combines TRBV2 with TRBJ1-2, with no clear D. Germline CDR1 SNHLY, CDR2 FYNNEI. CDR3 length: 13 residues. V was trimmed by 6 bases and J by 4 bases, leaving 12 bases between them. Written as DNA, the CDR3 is TGTGCCAGCAGGGGTCCCCTCTTCTATGGCTACACCTTC. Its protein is CASRGPLFYGYTF.

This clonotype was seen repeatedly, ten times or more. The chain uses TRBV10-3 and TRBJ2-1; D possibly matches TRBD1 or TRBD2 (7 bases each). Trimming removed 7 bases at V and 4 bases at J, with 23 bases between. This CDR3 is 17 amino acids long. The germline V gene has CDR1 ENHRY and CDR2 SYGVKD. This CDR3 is CAIKTSSGQRGYNEQFF. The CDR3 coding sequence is TGTGCCATCAAGACTTCGTCGGGACAGCGGGGATACAATGAGCAGTTCTTC.

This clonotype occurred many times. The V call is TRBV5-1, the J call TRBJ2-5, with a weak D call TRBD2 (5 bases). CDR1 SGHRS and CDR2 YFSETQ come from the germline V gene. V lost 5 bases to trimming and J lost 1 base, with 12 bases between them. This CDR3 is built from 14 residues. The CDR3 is CASSSGLTQETQYF. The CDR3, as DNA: TGCGCCAGCAGTTCAGGACTGACCCAAGAGACCCAGTACTTC.

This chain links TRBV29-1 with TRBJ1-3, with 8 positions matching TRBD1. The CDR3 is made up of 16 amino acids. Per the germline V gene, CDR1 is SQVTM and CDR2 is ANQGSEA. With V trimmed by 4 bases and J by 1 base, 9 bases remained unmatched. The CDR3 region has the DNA TGCAGCGTTGCGGGCCGAACAGGGGGTTCTGGAAACACCATATATTTT. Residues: CSVAGRTGGSGNTIYF.

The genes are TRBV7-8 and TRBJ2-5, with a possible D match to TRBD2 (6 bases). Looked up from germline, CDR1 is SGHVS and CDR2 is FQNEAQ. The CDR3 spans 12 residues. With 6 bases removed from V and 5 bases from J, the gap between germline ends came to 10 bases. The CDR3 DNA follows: TGTGCCAGCAGGGGGACTGAGGAGACCCAGTACTTC. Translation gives CASRGTEETQYF.

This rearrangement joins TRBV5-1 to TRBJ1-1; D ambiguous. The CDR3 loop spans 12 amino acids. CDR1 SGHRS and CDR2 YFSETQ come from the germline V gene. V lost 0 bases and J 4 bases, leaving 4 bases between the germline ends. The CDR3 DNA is TGCGCCAGCAGCTTGGACTTCACTGAAGCTTTCTTT. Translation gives CASSLDFTEAFF.

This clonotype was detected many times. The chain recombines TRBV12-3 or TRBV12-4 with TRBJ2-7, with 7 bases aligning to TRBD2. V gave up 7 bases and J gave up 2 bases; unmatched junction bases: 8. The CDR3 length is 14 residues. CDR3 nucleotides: TGTGCCAGCACCATTAGCGGGTACACCTACGAGCAGTACTTC. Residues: CASTISGYTYEQYF.

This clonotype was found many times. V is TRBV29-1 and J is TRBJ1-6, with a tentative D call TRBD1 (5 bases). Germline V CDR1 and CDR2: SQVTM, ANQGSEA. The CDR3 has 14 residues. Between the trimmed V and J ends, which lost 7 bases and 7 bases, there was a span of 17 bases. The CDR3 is CSARAGTLNSPLHF. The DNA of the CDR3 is TGCAGCGCCCGAGCCGGGACTCTGAATTCACCCCTCCACTTT.

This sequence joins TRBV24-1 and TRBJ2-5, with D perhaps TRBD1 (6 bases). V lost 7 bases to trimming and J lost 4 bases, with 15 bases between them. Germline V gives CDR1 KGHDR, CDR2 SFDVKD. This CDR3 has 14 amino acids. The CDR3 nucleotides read TGTGCCACCAGCCGTACAGGGTTCGTAGAGACCCAGTACTTC. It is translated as CATSRTGFVETQYF.

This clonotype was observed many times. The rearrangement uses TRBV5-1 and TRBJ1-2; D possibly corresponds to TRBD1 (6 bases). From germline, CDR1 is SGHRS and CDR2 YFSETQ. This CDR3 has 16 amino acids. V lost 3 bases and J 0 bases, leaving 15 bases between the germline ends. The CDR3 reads CASSSDWTAANYGYTF. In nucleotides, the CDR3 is TGCGCCAGCAGCTCAGACTGGACAGCAGCTAACTATGGCTACACCTTC.

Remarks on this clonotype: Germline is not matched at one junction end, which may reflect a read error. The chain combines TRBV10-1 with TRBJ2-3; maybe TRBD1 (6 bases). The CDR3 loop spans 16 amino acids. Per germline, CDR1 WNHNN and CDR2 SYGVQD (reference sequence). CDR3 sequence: CASSEDFSLGADAQYF. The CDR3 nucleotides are TGCGCCAGCAGTGAGGACTTCTCCTTGGGGGCAGATGCGCAGTACTTT.

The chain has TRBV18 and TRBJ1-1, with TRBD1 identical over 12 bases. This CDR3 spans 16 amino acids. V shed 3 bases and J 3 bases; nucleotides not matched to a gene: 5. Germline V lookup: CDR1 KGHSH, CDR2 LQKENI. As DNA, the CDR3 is TGTGCCAGCTCACCCCGGGACAGGGGGCGCGACACTGAAGCTTTCTTT. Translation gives CASSPRDRGRDTEAFF.

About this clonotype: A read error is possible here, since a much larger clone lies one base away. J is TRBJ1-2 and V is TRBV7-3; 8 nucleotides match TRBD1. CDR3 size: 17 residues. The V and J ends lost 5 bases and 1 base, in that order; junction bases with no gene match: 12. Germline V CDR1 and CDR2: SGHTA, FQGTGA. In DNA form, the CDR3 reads TGTGCCAGCAGCCCCTCGGAGGACAGGGAGTTTAACTATGGCTACACCTTC. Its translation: CASSPSEDREFNYGYTF.

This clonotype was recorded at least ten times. DNA of the CDR3: TGTGCCAGTAGTATCACCCTCACTAATGAAAAACTGTTTTTT. Translation: CASSITLTNEKLFF. The rearrangement links TRBV19 to TRBJ1-4; D not certain. The CDR3 length is 14 residues. V lost 3 bases, J lost 2 bases, and 7 bases lay in between. Germline V CDR1 and CDR2: LNHDA, SQIVND (reference sequence).

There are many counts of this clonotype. CDR3 residues: CSVVTGSYNEQFF. CDR3 in DNA: TGCAGCGTTGTCACCGGAAGCTACAATGAGCAGTTCTTC. V and J are TRBV29-1 and TRBJ2-1; D is ambiguous. The CDR3 contains 13 residues. Trimming took 4 bases from V and 3 from J, leaving 10 bases between them. Germline V gene sequence: CDR1 SQVTM, CDR2 ANQGSEA.

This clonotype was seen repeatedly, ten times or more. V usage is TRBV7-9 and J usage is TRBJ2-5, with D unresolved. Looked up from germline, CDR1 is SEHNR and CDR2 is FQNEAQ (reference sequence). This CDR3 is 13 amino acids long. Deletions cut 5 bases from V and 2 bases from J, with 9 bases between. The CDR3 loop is CASSVQLQETQYF. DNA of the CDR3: TGTGCCAGCAGCGTCCAATTGCAAGAGACCCAGTACTTC.